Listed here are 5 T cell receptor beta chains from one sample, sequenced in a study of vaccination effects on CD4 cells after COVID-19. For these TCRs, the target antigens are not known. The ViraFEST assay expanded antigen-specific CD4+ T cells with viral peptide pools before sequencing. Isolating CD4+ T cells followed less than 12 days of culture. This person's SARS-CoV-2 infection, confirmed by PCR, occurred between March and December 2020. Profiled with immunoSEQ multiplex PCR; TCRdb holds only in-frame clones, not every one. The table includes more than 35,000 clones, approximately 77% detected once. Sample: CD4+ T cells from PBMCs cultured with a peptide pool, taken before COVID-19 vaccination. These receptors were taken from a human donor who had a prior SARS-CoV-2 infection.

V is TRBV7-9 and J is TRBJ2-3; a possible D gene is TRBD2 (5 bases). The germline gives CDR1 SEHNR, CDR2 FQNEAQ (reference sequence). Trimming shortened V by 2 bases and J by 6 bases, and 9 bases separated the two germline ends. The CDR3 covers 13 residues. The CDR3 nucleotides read TGTGCCAGCAGCTTATTCGGGGTTGATACGCAGTATTTT. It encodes CASSLFGVDTQYF.

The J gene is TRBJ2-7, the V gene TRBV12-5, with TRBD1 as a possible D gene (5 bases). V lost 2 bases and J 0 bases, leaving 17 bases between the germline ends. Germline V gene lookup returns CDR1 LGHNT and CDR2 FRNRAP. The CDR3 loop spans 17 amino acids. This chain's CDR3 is CASGLRIFATASYEQYF. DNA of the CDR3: TGTGCTAGTGGTTTGCGCATCTTCGCGACAGCCTCCTACGAGCAGTACTTC.

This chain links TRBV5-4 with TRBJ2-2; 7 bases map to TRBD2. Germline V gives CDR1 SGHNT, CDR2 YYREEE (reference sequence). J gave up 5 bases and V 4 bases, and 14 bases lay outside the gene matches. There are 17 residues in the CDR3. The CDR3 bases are TGTGCCAGCAGCCCAGCGGCGCCGGGGGGAACGACCGGGGAGCTGTTTTTT. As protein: CASSPAAPGGTTGELFF.

The CDR3 loop is CASSSPTSGDEQYF. The CDR3 bases are TGTGCCAGCAGCAGCCCTACATCAGGTGACGAGCAGTACTTC. This chain joins TRBV5-4 and TRBJ2-7; D remains unclear. The ends were cut back, 4 bases at V and 5 bases at J, with 16 bases in the middle. The germline V gene encodes CDR1 SGHNT and CDR2 YYREEE (reference sequence). The CDR3 is made up of 14 amino acids. Based on the CDR3 plus reference TRBV5-4 and TRBJ2-7, the full variable domain is ETGVTQSPTHLIKTRGQQVTLRCSSQSGHNTVSWYQQALGQGPQFIFQYYREEENGRGNFPPRFSGLQFPNYSSELNVNALELDDSALYLCASSSPTSGDEQYFGPGTRLTVT.

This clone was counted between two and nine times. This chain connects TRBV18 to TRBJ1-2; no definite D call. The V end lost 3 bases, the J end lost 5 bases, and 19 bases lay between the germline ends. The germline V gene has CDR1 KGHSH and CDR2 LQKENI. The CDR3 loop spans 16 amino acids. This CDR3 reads CASSPRSGRSLYGYTF. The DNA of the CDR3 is TGTGCCAGCTCACCTCGATCTGGCCGGAGTCTTTATGGCTACACCTTC.